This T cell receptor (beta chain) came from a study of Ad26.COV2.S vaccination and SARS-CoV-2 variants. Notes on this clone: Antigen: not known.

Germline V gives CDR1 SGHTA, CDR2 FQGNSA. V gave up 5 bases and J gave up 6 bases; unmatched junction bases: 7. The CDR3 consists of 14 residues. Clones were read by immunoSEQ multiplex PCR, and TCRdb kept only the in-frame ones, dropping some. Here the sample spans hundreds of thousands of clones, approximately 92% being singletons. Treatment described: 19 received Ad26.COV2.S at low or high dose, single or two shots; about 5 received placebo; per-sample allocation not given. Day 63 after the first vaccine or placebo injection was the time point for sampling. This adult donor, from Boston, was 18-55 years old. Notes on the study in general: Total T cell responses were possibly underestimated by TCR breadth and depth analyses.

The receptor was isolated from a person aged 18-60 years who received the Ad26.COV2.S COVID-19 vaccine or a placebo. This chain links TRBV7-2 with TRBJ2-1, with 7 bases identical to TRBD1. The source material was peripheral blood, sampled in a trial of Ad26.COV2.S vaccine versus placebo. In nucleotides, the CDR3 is TGTGCCAGCAGCCCCTCGTGGACAGGCAATGAGCAGTTCTTC. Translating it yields CASSPSWTGNEQFF.